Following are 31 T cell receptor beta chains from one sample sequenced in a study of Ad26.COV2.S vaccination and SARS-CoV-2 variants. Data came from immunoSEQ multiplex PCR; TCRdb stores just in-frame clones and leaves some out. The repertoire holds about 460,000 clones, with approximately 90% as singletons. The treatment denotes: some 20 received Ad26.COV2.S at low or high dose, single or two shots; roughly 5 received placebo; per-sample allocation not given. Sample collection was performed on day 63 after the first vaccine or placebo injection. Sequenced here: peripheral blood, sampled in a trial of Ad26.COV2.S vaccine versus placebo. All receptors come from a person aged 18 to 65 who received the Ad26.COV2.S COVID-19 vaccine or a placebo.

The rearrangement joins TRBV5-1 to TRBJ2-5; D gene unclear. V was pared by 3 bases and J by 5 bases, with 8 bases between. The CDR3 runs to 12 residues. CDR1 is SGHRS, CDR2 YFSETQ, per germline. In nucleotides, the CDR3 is TGCGCCAGCAGCTCCCCCCCGGAGACCCAGTACTTC. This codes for CASSSPPETQYF.

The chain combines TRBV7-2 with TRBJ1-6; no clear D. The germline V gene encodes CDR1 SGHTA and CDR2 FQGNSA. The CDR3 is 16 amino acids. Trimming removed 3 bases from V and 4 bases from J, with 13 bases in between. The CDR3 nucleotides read TGTGCCAGCAGCTTTACTCTCCCCCTTTATAATTCACCCCTCCACTTT. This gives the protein CASSFTLPLYNSPLHF.

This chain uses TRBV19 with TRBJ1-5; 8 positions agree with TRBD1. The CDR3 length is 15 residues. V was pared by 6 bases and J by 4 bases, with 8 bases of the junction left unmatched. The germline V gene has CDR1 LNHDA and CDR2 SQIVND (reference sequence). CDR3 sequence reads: CASRGGQAYNQPQHF. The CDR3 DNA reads TGTGCCAGTAGAGGGGGACAGGCTTATAATCAGCCCCAGCATTTT.

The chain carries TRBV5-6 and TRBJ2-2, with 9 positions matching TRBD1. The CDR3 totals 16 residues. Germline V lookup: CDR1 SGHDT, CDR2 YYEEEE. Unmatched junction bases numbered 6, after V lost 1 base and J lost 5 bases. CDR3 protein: CASSLISGQGTGELFF. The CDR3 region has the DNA TGTGCCAGCAGCTTGATTTCGGGACAGGGAACCGGGGAGCTGTTTTTT. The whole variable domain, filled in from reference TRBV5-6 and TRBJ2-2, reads DAGVTQSPTHLIKTRGQQVTLRCSPKSGHDTVSWYQQALGQGPQFIFQYYEEEERQRGNFPDRFSGHQFPNYSSELNVNALLLGDSALYLCASSLISGQGTGELFFGEGSRLTVL.

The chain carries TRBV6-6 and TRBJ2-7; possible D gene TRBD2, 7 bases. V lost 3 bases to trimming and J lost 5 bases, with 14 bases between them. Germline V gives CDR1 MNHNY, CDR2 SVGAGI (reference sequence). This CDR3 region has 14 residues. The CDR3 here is CASSYGRGRDEQYF. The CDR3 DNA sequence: TGTGCCAGCAGTTATGGGCGGGGGCGCGACGAGCAGTACTTC.

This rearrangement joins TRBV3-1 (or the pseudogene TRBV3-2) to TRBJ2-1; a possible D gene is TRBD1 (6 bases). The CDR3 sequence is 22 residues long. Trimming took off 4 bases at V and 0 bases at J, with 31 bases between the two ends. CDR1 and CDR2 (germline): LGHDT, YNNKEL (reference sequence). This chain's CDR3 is CASSRYGRGRSQVWSSYNEQFF. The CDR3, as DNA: TGTGCCAGCAGCCGGTATGGCAGGGGAAGGAGCCAGGTGTGGAGCTCCTACAATGAGCAGTTCTTC.

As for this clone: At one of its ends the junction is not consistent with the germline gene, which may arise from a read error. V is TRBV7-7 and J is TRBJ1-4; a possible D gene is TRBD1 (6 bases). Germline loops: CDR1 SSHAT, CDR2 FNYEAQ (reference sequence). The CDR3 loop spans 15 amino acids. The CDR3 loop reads CASSLGGTPNEKLFF. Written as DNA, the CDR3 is TGTGCTAGCAGCTTAGGGGGAACTCCCAATGAAAAACTGTTTTTT.

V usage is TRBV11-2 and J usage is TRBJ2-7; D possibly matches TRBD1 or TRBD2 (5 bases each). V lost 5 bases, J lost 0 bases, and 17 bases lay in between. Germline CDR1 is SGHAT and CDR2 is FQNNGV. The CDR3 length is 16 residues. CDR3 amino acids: CASSPQTGTASYEQYF. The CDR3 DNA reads TGTGCCAGCAGCCCGCAAACCGGGACCGCCTCCTACGAGCAGTACTTC.

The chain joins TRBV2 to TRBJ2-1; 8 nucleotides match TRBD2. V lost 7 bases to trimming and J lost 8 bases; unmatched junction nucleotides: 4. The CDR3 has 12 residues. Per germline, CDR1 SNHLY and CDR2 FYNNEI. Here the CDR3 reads CASNRGGDEQFF. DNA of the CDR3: TGTGCCAGCAACCGGGGGGGCGATGAGCAGTTCTTC.

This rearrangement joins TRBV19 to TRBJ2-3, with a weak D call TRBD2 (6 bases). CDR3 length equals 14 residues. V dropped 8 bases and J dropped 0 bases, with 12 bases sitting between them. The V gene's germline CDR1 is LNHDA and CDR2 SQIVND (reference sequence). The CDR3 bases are TGTGCCAGTCGGGGGACCCCTAGCACAGATACGCAGTATTTT. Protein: CASRGTPSTDTQYF.

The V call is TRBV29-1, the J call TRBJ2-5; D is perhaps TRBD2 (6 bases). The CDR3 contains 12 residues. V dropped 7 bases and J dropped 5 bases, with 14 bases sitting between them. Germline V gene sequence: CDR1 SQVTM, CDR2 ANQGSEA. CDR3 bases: TGCAGCGCGACGCAGGCGGGGGAGACCCAGTACTTC. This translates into CSATQAGETQYF. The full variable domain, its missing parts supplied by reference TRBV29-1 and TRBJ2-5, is SAVISQKPSRDICQRGTSLTIQCQVDSQVTMMFWYRQQPGQSLTLIATANQGSEATYESGFVIDKFPISRPNLTFSTLTVSNMSPEDSSIYLCSATQAGETQYFGPGTRLLVL.

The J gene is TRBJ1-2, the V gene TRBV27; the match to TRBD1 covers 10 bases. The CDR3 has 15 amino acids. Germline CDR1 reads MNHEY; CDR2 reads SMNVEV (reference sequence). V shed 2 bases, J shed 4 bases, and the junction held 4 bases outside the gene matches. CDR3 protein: CASSLRDRGGYGYTF. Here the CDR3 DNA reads TGTGCCAGCAGTTTACGGGACAGGGGAGGCTATGGCTACACCTTC.

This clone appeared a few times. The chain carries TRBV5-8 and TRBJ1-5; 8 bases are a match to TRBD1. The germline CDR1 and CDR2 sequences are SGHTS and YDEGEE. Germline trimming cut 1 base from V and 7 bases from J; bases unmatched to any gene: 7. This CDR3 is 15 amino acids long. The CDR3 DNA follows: TGTGCCAGCAGCTTGTCAGGGGGCGAGTGGCAGCCCCAGCATTTT. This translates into CASSLSGGEWQPQHF.

CDR3 in amino acids: CASTLNPGSGAFF. The DNA of the CDR3 is TGTGCCAGCACATTGAACCCGGGATCTGGAGCTTTCTTT. The chain couples TRBV5-6 to TRBJ1-1; no clear D gene. CDR3 size: 13 residues. Germline-derived CDR1 and CDR2 are SGHDT and YYEEEE. The V end lost 6 bases, the J end lost 10 bases, and 19 bases lay between the germline ends.

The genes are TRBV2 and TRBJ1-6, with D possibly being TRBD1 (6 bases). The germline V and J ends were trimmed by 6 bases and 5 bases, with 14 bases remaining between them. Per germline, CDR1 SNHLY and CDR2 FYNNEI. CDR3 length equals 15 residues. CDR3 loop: CASSQRGRDNSPLHF. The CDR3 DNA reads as TGTGCCAGCAGCCAGCGGGGGCGTGATAATTCACCCCTCCACTTT.

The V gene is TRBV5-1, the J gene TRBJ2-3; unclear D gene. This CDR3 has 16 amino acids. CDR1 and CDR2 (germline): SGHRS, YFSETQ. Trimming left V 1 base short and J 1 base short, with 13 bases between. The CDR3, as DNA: TGCGCCAGCAGCTTGAGTTCCAGAACGGGCACAGATACGCAGTATTTT. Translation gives CASSLSSRTGTDTQYF.

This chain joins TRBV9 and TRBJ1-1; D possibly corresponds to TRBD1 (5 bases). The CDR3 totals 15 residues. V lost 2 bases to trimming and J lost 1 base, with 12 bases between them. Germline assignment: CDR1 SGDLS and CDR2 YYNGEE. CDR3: CASSVAGTKNTEAFF. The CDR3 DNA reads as TGTGCCAGCAGCGTTGCCGGGACCAAGAACACTGAAGCTTTCTTT.

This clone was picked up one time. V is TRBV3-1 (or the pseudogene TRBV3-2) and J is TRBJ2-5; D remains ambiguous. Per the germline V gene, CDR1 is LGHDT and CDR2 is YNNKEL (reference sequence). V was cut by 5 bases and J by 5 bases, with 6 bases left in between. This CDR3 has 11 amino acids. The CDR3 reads CASSERETQYF. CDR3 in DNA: TGTGCCAGCAGCGAAAGGGAGACCCAGTACTTC.

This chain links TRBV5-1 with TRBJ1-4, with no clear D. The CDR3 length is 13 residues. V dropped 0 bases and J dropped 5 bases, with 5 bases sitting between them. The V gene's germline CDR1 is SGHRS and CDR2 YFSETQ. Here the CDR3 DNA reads TGCGCCAGCAGCTTGGGCAAGAATGAAAAACTGTTTTTT. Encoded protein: CASSLGKNEKLFF.

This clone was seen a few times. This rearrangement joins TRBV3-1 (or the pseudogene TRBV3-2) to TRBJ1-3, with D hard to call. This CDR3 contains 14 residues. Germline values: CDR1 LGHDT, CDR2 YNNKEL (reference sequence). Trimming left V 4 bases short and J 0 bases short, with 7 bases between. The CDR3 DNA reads TGTGCCAGCAGCCTTTTGAGCTCTGGAAACACCATATATTTT. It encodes CASSLLSSGNTIYF.

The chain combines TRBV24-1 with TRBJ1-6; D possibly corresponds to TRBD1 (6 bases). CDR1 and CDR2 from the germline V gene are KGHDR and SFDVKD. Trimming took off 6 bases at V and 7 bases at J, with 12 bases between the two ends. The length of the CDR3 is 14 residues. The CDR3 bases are TGTGCCACCAGTCTAGGGGGGAACAATTCACCCCTCCACTTT. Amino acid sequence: CATSLGGNNSPLHF.

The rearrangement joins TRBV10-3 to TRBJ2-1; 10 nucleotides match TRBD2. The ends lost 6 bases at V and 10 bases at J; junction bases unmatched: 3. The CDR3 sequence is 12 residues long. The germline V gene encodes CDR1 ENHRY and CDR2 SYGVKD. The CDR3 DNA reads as TGTGCCATCAGAACTAGCGGGGAAGAGCAGTTCTTC. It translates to CAIRTSGEEQFF.

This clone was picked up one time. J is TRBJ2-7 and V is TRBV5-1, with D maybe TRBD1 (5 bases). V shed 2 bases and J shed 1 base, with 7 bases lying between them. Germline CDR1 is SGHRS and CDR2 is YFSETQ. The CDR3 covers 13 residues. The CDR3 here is CASSFDSSYEQYF. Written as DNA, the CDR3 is TGCGCCAGCAGCTTTGACAGTTCCTACGAGCAGTACTTC.

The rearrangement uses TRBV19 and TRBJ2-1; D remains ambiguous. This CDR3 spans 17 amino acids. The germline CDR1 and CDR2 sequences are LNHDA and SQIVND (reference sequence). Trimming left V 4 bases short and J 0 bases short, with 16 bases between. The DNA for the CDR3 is TGTGCCAGTAGTAGCCCCTGGCAGGCGAACTCCTACAATGAGCAGTTCTTC. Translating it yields CASSSPWQANSYNEQFF.

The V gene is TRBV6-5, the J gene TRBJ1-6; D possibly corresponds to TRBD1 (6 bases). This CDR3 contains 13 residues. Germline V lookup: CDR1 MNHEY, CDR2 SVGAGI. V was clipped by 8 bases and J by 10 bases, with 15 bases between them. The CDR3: CASLQGGRSPLHF. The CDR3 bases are TGTGCCAGCCTACAGGGTGGAAGGTCACCCCTCCACTTT.

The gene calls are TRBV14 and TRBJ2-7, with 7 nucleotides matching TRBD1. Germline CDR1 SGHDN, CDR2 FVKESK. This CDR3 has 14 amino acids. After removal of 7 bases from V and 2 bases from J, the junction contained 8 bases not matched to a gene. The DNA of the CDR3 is TGTGCCAGCAACATAGGGGGCGGACCCTACGAGCAGTACTTC. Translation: CASNIGGGPYEQYF.

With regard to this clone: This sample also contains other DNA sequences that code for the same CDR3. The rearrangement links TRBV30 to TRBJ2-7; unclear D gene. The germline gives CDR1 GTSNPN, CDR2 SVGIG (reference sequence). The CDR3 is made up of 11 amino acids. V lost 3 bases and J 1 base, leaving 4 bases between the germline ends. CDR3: CAWSLSYEQYF. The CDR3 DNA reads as TGTGCCTGGAGCTTATCCTACGAGCAGTACTTC.

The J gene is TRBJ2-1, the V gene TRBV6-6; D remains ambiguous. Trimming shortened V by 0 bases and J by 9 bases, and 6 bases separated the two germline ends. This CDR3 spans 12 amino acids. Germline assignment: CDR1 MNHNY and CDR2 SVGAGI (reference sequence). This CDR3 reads CASSYSRTEQFF. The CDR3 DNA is TGTGCCAGCAGTTACTCCAGGACTGAGCAGTTCTTC.

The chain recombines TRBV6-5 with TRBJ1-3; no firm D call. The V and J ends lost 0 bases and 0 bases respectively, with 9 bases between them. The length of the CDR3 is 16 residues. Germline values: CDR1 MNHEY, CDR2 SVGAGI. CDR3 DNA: TGTGCCAGCAGTTACTCCGGGGATCTCTCTGGAAACACCATATATTTT. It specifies CASSYSGDLSGNTIYF.

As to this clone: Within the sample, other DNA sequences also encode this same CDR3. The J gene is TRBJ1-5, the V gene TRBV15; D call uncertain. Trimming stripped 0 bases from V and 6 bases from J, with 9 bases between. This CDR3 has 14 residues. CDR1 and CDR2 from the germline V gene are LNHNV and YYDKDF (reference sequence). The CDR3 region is CATSRDPGSQPQHF. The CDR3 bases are TGTGCCACCAGCAGAGATCCCGGGAGTCAGCCCCAGCATTTT.

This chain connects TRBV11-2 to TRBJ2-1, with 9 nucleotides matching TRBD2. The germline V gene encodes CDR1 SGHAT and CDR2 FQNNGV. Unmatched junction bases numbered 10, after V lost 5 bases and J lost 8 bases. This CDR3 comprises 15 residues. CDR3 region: CASSVSGRKEHEQFF. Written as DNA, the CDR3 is TGTGCCAGCAGCGTTAGCGGGAGAAAGGAACATGAGCAGTTCTTC.